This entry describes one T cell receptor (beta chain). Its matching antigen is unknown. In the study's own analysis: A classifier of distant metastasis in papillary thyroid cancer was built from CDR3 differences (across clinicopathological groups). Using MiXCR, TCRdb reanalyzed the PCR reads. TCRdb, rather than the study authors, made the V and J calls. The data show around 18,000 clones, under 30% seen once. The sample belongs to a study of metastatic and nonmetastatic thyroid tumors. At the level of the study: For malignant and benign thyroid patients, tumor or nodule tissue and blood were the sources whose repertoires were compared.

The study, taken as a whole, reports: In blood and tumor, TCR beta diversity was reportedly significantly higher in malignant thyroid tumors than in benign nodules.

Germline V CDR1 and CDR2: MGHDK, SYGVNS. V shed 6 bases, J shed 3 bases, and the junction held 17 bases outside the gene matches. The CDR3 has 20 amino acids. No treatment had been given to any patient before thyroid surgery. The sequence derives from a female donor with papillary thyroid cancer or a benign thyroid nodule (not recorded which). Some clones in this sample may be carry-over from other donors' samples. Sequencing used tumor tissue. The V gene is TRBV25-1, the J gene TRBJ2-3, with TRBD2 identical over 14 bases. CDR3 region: CASSSGLAGVFGRPTDTQYF. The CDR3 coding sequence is TGTGCCAGCAGCTCGGGACTAGCGGGAGTTTTCGGCCGGCCTACAGATACGCAGTATTTT.